This T cell receptor beta chain is from a study of T cells in Graves' hyperthyroidism and ophthalmopathy. The germline CDR1 and CDR2 sequences are MNHEY and SMNVEV (reference sequence). The CDR3 runs 13 residues. V was shortened by 3 bases and J by 4 bases, with 9 bases between the two germline ends. Amplified TCR beta CDR3 regions derived from RNA transcripts. RT-PCR in the first round (using the HTBI primer set) targeted the TCR CDR3. MiXCR, applied by TCRdb to the multiplex PCR reads, yields one record per CDR3 protein. The data show 250,000 or so distinct CDR3 sequences, more than 12% seen once. Material: blood. V gene TRBV27 combines with J gene TRBJ1-1, with TRBD1 as a possible D gene (6 bases). The clonotype comes from a woman between 40 and 55 years old with Graves' hyperthyroidism that later progressed to Graves' ophthalmopathy. The CDR3 DNA reads TGTGCCAGCAGTTTGGGGGGCCTCACTGAAGCTTTCTTT. Translated: CASSLGGLTEAFF.